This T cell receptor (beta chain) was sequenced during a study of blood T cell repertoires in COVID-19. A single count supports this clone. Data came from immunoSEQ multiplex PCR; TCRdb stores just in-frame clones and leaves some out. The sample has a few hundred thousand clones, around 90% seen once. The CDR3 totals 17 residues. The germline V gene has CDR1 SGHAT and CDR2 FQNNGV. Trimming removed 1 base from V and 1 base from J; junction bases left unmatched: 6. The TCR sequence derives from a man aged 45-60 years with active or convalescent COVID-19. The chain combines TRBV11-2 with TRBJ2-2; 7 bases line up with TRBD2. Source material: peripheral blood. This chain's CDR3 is CASSLGRGKMNTGELFF. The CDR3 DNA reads TGTGCCAGCAGCTTAGGGCGGGGGAAGATGAACACCGGGGAGCTGTTTTTT. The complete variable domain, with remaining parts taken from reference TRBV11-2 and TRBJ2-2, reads EAGVAQSPRYKIIEKRQSVAFWCNPISGHATLYWYQQILGQGPKLLIQFQNNGVVDDSQLPKDRFSAERLKGVDSTLKIQPAKLEDSAVYLCASSLGRGKMNTGELFFGEGSRLTVL.